The 14 T cell receptor beta chains below all came from one sample that was sequenced in a study of blood T cell repertoires in COVID-19. Generated by immunoSEQ multiplex PCR, the TCRdb table keeps only in-frame clones and is missing some. This table holds approximately 140,000 clones, 70% to 90% found once. Material for sequencing was peripheral blood. The receptors here all came from an older woman with COVID-19, enrolled during active disease.

The rearrangement uses TRBV4-3 and TRBJ2-3; TRBD1 is a possible D gene (6 bases). V was trimmed by 1 base and J by 2 bases, leaving 13 bases between them. CDR3 length: 16 residues. CDR1 is LGHNA, CDR2 YSLEER, per germline. In DNA, the CDR3 is TGCGCCAGCAGCCAAGGGCCGGGACACATCACAGATACGCAGTATTTT. The encoded protein is CASSQGPGHITDTQYF.

This clone has more than one count but fewer than ten. The chain carries TRBV10-1 and TRBJ2-7, with a possible D match to TRBD2 (5 bases). Germline lookup yields CDR1 WNHNN and CDR2 SYGVQD (reference sequence). V was cut by 2 bases and J by 3 bases, with 14 bases left in between. This CDR3 is 15 amino acids long. The CDR3 protein is CASSEAGEFHYEQYF. CDR3 sequence (DNA): TGCGCCAGCAGTGAGGCTGGGGAGTTCCACTACGAGCAGTACTTC.

This clone was seen only once. The chain links TRBV3-1 (or the pseudogene TRBV3-2) to TRBJ2-1, with TRBD1 identical over 7 bases. V shed 3 bases and J 6 bases; nucleotides not matched to a gene: 11. The CDR3 totals 16 residues. Germline CDR1 and CDR2: LGHDT and YNNKEL (reference sequence). CDR3 residues: CASSHLTGFGSNEQFF. In DNA form, the CDR3 reads TGTGCCAGCAGCCATCTGACAGGGTTCGGCAGCAATGAGCAGTTCTTC.

The gene calls are TRBV6-5 and TRBJ1-6; D unclear. This CDR3 region has 16 residues. Trimming shortened V by 3 bases and J by 10 bases, and 19 bases separated the two germline ends. Per the germline V gene, CDR1 is MNHEY and CDR2 is SVGAGI. The CDR3 DNA is TGTGCCAGCAGTTATAGTTTATCGCGTGCCTCATCACCCCTCCACTTT. This translates into CASSYSLSRASSPLHF.

The CDR3 DNA sequence: TGTGCCAGCTCACAGGGGGATAGCAATCAGCCCCAGCATTTT. As protein: CASSQGDSNQPQHF. The V and J genes are TRBV18 and TRBJ1-5; D is perhaps TRBD1 (6 bases). The germline V gene has CDR1 KGHSH and CDR2 LQKENI. This CDR3 contains 14 residues. Trimming took off 4 bases at V and 0 bases at J, with 7 bases between the two ends. The variable domain in full, with the rest retrieved from reference TRBV18 and TRBJ1-5, is NAGVMQNPRHLVRRRGQEARLRCSPMKGHSHVYWYRQLPEEGLKFMVYLQKENIIDESGMPKERFSAEFPKEGPSILRIQQVVRGDSAAYFCASSQGDSNQPQHFGDGTRLSIL.

The V call is TRBV2, the J call TRBJ2-3; D might be TRBD2 (6 bases). The CDR3 is 15 residues long. Between the trimmed V and J ends, which lost 3 bases and 0 bases, there was a span of 10 bases. CDR1 and CDR2 from the germline V gene are SNHLY and FYNNEI. The CDR3 reads CASSDGGESTDTQYF. The CDR3 nucleotides are TGTGCCAGCAGTGATGGCGGGGAGAGCACAGATACGCAGTATTTT.

The chain is built from TRBV19 and TRBJ2-7; 8 bases match TRBD2. The V segment lost 5 bases and the J segment 1 base; nucleotides outside the gene matches: 16. CDR1 is LNHDA, CDR2 SQIVND, per germline (reference sequence). This CDR3 region has 18 residues. Here the CDR3 reads CASSAATVSGGISYEQYF. The CDR3 DNA follows: TGTGCCAGTAGTGCCGCGACAGTAAGCGGGGGCATATCCTACGAGCAGTACTTC.

This chain links TRBV5-1 with TRBJ2-3, with D maybe TRBD2 (6 bases). CDR1 and CDR2 (germline): SGHRS, YFSETQ. This CDR3 is built from 14 residues. V was trimmed by 3 bases and J by 5 bases, leaving 13 bases between them. In DNA, the CDR3 is TGCGCCAGCAGCTCCACTAGCCCCGAAGATACGCAGTATTTT. Amino acid sequence: CASSSTSPEDTQYF.

The V gene is TRBV3-1 (or the pseudogene TRBV3-2), the J gene TRBJ2-7; TRBD2 agrees at 11 bases. CDR1 is LGHDT, CDR2 YNNKEL, per germline (reference sequence). Unmatched junction bases numbered 11, after V lost 4 bases and J lost 0 bases. This CDR3 has 18 residues. In DNA, the CDR3 is TGTGCCAGCAGCCTCCGCACACTCACTAGCGGGGGCTCCTACGAGCAGTACTTC. Translating it yields CASSLRTLTSGGSYEQYF.

The chain couples TRBV19 to TRBJ2-1; TRBD2 matches 8 bases. Trimming at V came to 4 bases and at J to 5 bases, leaving 10 bases not matched to a gene. Germline values: CDR1 LNHDA, CDR2 SQIVND (reference sequence). The CDR3 length is 16 residues. DNA of the CDR3: TGTGCCAGTAGTAGTCCCATCGGGGGGGGGAACAATGAGCAGTTCTTC. Protein: CASSSPIGGGNNEQFF.

The chain has TRBV27 and TRBJ2-5; D not certain. V lost 2 bases and J lost 4, with 8 bases in between. The CDR3 covers 13 residues. CDR1 MNHEY and CDR2 SMNVEV come from the germline V gene (reference sequence). This CDR3 is CASSLRLRETQYF. The CDR3 DNA sequence: TGTGCCAGCAGTTTAAGACTCCGAGAGACCCAGTACTTC.

V usage is TRBV30 and J usage is TRBJ1-1; 9 nucleotides match TRBD1. This CDR3 comprises 14 residues. The ends lost 3 bases at V and 1 base at J; junction bases unmatched: 3. Germline values: CDR1 GTSNPN, CDR2 SVGIG (reference sequence). The CDR3 here is CAWSPGQGNTEAFF. CDR3 DNA: TGTGCCTGGAGCCCGGGACAGGGGAACACTGAAGCTTTCTTT.

The chain links TRBV19 to TRBJ1-2; TRBD1 matches 7 bases. The CDR3 has 14 amino acids. The V and J ends lost 3 bases and 2 bases, in that order; junction bases with no gene match: 3. The V gene's germline CDR1 is LNHDA and CDR2 SQIVND (reference sequence). This CDR3 reads CASSIGQENYGYTF. In DNA form, the CDR3 reads TGTGCCAGTAGTATCGGACAGGAAAACTATGGCTACACCTTC.

This chain connects TRBV4-1 to TRBJ1-1, with 9 bases aligning to TRBD1. There are 15 residues in the CDR3. Unmatched junction bases numbered 6, after V lost 3 bases and J lost 4 bases. CDR1 is MGHRA and CDR2 is YSYEKL in the germline V gene. CDR3 DNA sequence: TGCGCCAGCAGCCAGGTGGACAGGGGACTCACTGAAGCTTTCTTT. Its translation is CASSQVDRGLTEAFF.